This T cell receptor (beta chain) originates from a study of T cell changes during pregnancy in multiple sclerosis. This table comes from immunoSEQ multiplex PCR, and its TCRdb copy is limited to in-frame clones, with some not included. Of some 110,000 clones listed, approximately 90% were seen once; the top ten hold 1.5%. The sample in question was peripheral blood, obtained in the third trimester of pregnancy. The source of this sequence is a female donor with multiple sclerosis, enrolled in a pregnancy study.

This CDR3 reads CASSTTRGGETQYF. The CDR3 nucleotides are TGTGCCAGTAGTACGACTAGGGGTGGAGAGACCCAGTACTTC. V is TRBV19 and J is TRBJ2-5, with a possible D match to TRBD2 (6 bases). V dropped 4 bases and J dropped 4 bases, with 13 bases sitting between them. Germline V lookup: CDR1 LNHDA, CDR2 SQIVND (reference sequence). The CDR3 spans 14 residues.